What follows are 8 T cell receptor beta chains derived from one specimen sequenced in a study of cytomegalovirus exposure and HLA in healthy donors. The PCR contained 60 Vbeta and 13 Jbeta primers. The protocol was immunoSEQ multiplex PCR, while the TCRdb copy is restricted to in-frame clones and leaves out a portion. The data hold roughly 100,000 clones, with 75% to 90% observed a single time. Sequenced material: PBMCs. The origin of the receptors is a man aged 25-45 years in good health and CMV-seropositive.

The chain combines TRBV4-3 with TRBJ1-6, with TRBD1 as a possible D gene (5 bases). The CDR3 has 15 amino acids. CDR1 and CDR2 from the germline V gene are LGHNA and YSLEER. Trimming left V 1 base short and J 3 bases short, with 7 bases between. The CDR3 DNA reads TGCGCCAGCAGCCAAGGACAGAACTATAATTCACCCCTCCACTTT. It is translated as CASSQGQNYNSPLHF.

The chain recombines TRBV6-1 with TRBJ1-6; the D gene is possibly TRBD1 (6 bases). The CDR3 extends over 16 amino acids. Trimming pared 3 bases from V and 5 bases from J, leaving 14 bases between. Germline V gives CDR1 MNHNS, CDR2 SASEGT. The CDR3 region is CASSENRVMHNSPLHF. CDR3 coding DNA: TGTGCCAGCAGTGAGAACAGGGTTATGCATAATTCACCCCTCCACTTT.

This chain connects TRBV4-1 to TRBJ1-2; 7 nucleotides match TRBD1. Germline CDR1 is MGHRA and CDR2 is YSYEKL. V lost 0 bases and J lost 5; bases outside the gene matches: 15. CDR3 length: 18 residues. CDR3 amino acids: CASSQDQGTVRSVYGYTF. CDR3 in DNA: TGCGCCAGCAGCCAAGATCAAGGGACAGTAAGATCCGTTTATGGCTACACCTTC.

In DNA form, the CDR3 reads TGTGCCAGTAGGGGGAGACAGGCCAGCTCCTACGAGCAGTACTTC. Translating gives CASRGRQASSYEQYF. The chain uses TRBV19 and TRBJ2-7; TRBD1 might be the D (6 bases). Trimming pared 6 bases from V and 0 bases from J, leaving 15 bases between. Looked up from germline, CDR1 is LNHDA and CDR2 is SQIVND (reference sequence). This CDR3 is 15 amino acids long.

This clone was seen a handful of times. The chain is built from TRBV6-1 and TRBJ1-5; tentative D call: TRBD1 (5 bases). This CDR3 has 13 amino acids. Germline V CDR1 and CDR2: MNHNS, SASEGT. V was pared by 7 bases and J by 0 bases, with 7 bases between. The CDR3 nucleotides read TGTGCCAGCACAGGGCATAGCAATCAGCCCCAGCATTTT. This codes for CASTGHSNQPQHF.

The J gene is TRBJ1-2, the V gene TRBV7-2; no definite D call. CDR3 length equals 15 residues. Germline values: CDR1 SGHTA, CDR2 FQGNSA. V lost 3 bases, J lost 1 base, and 12 bases lay in between. CDR3 loop: CASSFRIRDNYGYTF. CDR3 in DNA: TGTGCCAGCAGCTTTCGAATTCGGGATAACTATGGCTACACCTTC.

V usage is TRBV19 and J usage is TRBJ2-3; D is undetermined. Trimming stripped 7 bases from V and 0 bases from J, with 8 bases between. Germline lookup yields CDR1 LNHDA and CDR2 SQIVND (reference sequence). The CDR3 extends over 13 amino acids. For the CDR3, the DNA is TGTGCCAGTACCCCCACTAGCACAGATACGCAGTATTTT. It specifies CASTPTSTDTQYF. Complete variable domain (other parts from reference TRBV19 and TRBJ2-3): DGGITQSPKYLFRKEGQNVTLSCEQNLNHDAMYWYRQDPGQGLRLIYYSQIVNDFQKGDIAEGYSVSREKKESFPLTVTSAQKNPTAFYLCASTPTSTDTQYFGPGTRLTVL.

The chain employs TRBV19 and TRBJ2-7; tentative D call: TRBD1 (6 bases). Per the germline V gene, CDR1 is LNHDA and CDR2 is SQIVND (reference sequence). The V and J ends lost 4 bases and 4 bases respectively, with 20 bases between them. The CDR3 sequence is 16 residues long. The CDR3 spells CASSNNYRDMEYEQYF. The CDR3, as DNA: TGTGCCAGTAGTAACAATTACCGGGACATGGAGTACGAGCAGTACTTC.